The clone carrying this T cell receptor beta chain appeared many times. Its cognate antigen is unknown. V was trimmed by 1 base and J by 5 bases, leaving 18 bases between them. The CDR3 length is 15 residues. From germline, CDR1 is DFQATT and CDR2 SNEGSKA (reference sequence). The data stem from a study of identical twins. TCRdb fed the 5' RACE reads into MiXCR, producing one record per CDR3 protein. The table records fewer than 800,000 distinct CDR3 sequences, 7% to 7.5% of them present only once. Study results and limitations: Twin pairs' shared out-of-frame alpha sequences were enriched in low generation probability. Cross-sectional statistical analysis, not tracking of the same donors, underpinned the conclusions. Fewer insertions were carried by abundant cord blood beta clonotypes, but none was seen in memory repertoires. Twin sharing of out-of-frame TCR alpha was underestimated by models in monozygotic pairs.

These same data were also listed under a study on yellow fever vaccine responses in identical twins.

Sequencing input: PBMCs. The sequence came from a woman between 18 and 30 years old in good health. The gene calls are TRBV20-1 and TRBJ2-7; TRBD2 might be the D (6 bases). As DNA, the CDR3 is TGCAGTGCTAGAGCTCCATTCGGGAGCCGTGACGAGCAGTACTTC. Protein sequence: CSARAPFGSRDEQYF.